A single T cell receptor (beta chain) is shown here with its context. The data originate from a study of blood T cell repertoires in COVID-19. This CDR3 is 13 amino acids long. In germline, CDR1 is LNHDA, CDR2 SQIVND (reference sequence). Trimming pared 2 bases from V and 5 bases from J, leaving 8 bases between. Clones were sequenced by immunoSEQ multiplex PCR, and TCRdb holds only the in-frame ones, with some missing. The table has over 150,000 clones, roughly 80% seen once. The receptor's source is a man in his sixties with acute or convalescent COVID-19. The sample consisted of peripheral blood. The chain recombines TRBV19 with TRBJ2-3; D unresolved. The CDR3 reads CASSINPRDTQYF. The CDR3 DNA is TGTGCCAGTAGTATAAATCCCCGAGATACGCAGTATTTT.